This passage covers 21 T cell receptor beta chains from one sample sequenced in a study of T cell repertoires in cytomegalovirus infection. TCRdb fed the reads into MiXCR, producing one record per CDR3 protein. Among hundreds of thousands of distinct CDR3 sequences listed, approximately 32% were seen once. The antigens for these receptors are not known. This specimen consisted of cultured CD8+ T cells from PBMCs, obtained from culture after CMV antigen stimulation. The receptors come from a human donor in good health (CMV status not recorded). Some clones in this sample may be carry-over from other donors' samples.

V usage is TRBV19 and J usage is TRBJ1-1; D gene ambiguous. Germline values: CDR1 LNHDA, CDR2 SQIVND (reference sequence). The CDR3 totals 13 residues. The V end was cut by 6 bases, the J end by 4 bases, with 12 bases between. Here the CDR3 DNA reads TGTGCCAGTAGAAGGAAGGGCGGCACTGAAGCTTTCTTT. It codes for CASRRKGGTEAFF.

There are a few counts of this clonotype. The junction departs from the called germline gene at one end, perhaps through a read error. The chain uses TRBV7-7 and TRBJ2-5; D is undetermined. The CDR3 contains 14 residues. In germline, CDR1 is SSHAT, CDR2 FNYEAQ (reference sequence). The CDR3 sequence: CASSSFLDGETQYF. The CDR3 DNA reads as TGTGCTAGCAGCTCCTTCCTGGACGGGGAGACCCAGTACTTC.

In its sample, this clonotype was seen a few times. This chain connects TRBV25-1 to TRBJ2-7; tentative D call: TRBD1 (6 bases). Germline CDR1 is MGHDK and CDR2 is SYGVNS. The CDR3 consists of 14 residues. V gave up 6 bases and J gave up 2 bases, with 14 bases separating them. The CDR3 reads CASSVKGVTYEQYF. In DNA form, the CDR3 reads TGTGCCAGCAGCGTCAAGGGGGTCACCTACGAGCAGTACTTC.

With regard to this clonotype: One junction end does not reproduce the germline sequence, and a read error may be involved. The J gene is TRBJ2-2, the V gene TRBV7-9; 7 nucleotides line up with TRBD2. Germline V lookup: CDR1 SEHNR, CDR2 FQNEAQ (reference sequence). CDR3 length: 17 amino acids. The CDR3 nucleotides are TGTGCCAGCAACTTAGCGAGCGGACTAGTTAACACCGGGGAGCTGTTTTTT. The encoded protein is CASNLASGLVNTGELFF.

The genes are TRBV10-3 and TRBJ2-3; D possibly corresponds to TRBD1 (6 bases). Per germline, CDR1 ENHRY and CDR2 SYGVKD. V lost 3 bases and J 2 bases, leaving 18 bases between the germline ends. This CDR3 is built from 17 residues. The CDR3 is CAISDLLDSLNTDTQYF. In DNA, the CDR3 is TGTGCCATCAGTGACCTGCTGGACAGCCTAAACACAGATACGCAGTATTTT.

This clonotype has a count of ten or more. The V call is TRBV6-5, the J call TRBJ1-4, with a weak D call TRBD1 (6 bases). From germline, CDR1 is MNHEY and CDR2 SVGAGI. V shed 0 bases and J shed 11 bases, with 10 bases lying between them. The CDR3 extends over 13 amino acids. Here the CDR3 reads CASSYSKGGKLFF. DNA of the CDR3: TGTGCCAGCAGTTACTCAAAGGGGGGGAAACTGTTTTTT.

A few counts support this clonotype. The genes are TRBV27 and TRBJ2-1, with 10 bases fitting TRBD1. V was clipped by 5 bases and J by 7 bases; unmatched bases: 8. Per the germline V gene, CDR1 is MNHEY and CDR2 is SMNVEV (reference sequence). The CDR3 is 15 residues long. The CDR3 reads CASSATGGRRNEQFF. In nucleotides, the CDR3 is TGTGCCAGCAGTGCGACAGGGGGCCGTCGAAATGAGCAGTTCTTC.

The J gene is TRBJ2-3, the V gene TRBV12-3 or TRBV12-4; 11 nucleotides agree with TRBD2. Trimming removed 10 bases from V and 5 bases from J; junction bases left unmatched: 17. The CDR3 has 17 amino acids. This CDR3 is CANSPLAGGPLGDTQYF. CDR3 in DNA: TGTGCCAACAGCCCCTTAGCGGGGGGGCCTCTGGGAGATACGCAGTATTTT.

This clonotype came up a few times. This chain connects TRBV5-1 to TRBJ1-1, with 10 positions matching TRBD1. The CDR3 sequence is 19 residues long. Germline CDR1 is SGHRS and CDR2 is YFSETQ. Trimming took 0 bases from V and 0 from J; bases not matched to a gene: 11. The CDR3 bases are TGCGCCAGCAGCTTGGCGGGACAGGGGAGAATGGTAATGAACACTGAAGCTTTCTTT. Amino acids: CASSLAGQGRMVMNTEAFF.

This clonotype was seen at least ten times. V is TRBV12-5 and J is TRBJ2-3, with no clear D. Germline assignment: CDR1 LGHNT and CDR2 FRNRAP. The V gene lost 2 bases and the J gene lost 5 bases, with 8 bases spanning the gap. CDR3 length: 13 residues. The CDR3, as DNA: TGTGCTAGTGGTTTGAGACCGGGAGATACGCAGTATTTT. Its protein is CASGLRPGDTQYF.

The V gene is TRBV7-8, the J gene TRBJ1-2, with D perhaps matching TRBD1 (5 bases). Per the germline V gene, CDR1 is SGHVS and CDR2 is FQNEAQ. This CDR3 contains 15 residues. The V gene lost 2 bases and the J gene lost 7 bases, with 17 bases spanning the gap. CDR3 DNA: TGTGCCAGCAGCTTAATTGTTTCAGGGTTTTTTGGCTACACCTTC. Translation gives CASSLIVSGFFGYTF.

This clonotype came up a few times. The chain recombines TRBV6-6 with TRBJ2-7; weak D call: TRBD1 (5 bases). CDR1 is MNHNY, CDR2 SVGAGI, per germline (reference sequence). CDR3 length: 15 amino acids. V lost 6 bases to trimming and J lost 3 bases, with 18 bases between them. CDR3: CASSQTVPVGYEQYF. The CDR3 DNA reads as TGTGCCAGCAGCCAGACAGTTCCCGTGGGCTACGAGCAGTACTTC.

This clonotype appeared many times. The chain joins TRBV4-1 to TRBJ2-3; D remains ambiguous. With 0 bases removed from V and 0 bases from J, the gap between germline ends came to 19 bases. The CDR3 runs to 19 residues. Germline CDR1 is MGHRA and CDR2 is YSYEKL. CDR3 coding DNA: TGCGCCAGCAGCCAAGATCCCCAGTACACTTCTTCTAGCACAGATACGCAGTATTTT. This encodes CASSQDPQYTSSSTDTQYF.

The chain has TRBV19 and TRBJ1-2; 7 bases are shared with TRBD1. CDR1 is LNHDA, CDR2 SQIVND, per germline (reference sequence). The CDR3 is 13 amino acids. With 5 bases clipped from V and 8 bases from J, the junction kept 8 bases outside the gene matches. In nucleotides, the CDR3 is TGTGCCAGTAGTGTCCCCCCAGGGGGAGGCTACACCTTC. It is translated as CASSVPPGGGYTF. Based on the CDR3 plus reference TRBV19 and TRBJ1-2, the full variable domain is DGGITQSPKYLFRKEGQNVTLSCEQNLNHDAMYWYRQDPGQGLRLIYYSQIVNDFQKGDIAEGYSVSREKKESFPLTVTSAQKNPTAFYLCASSVPPGGGYTFGSGTRLTVV.

This clonotype was detected only a few times. The chain recombines TRBV29-1 with TRBJ1-3; TRBD1 might be the D (6 bases). Germline CDR1 is SQVTM and CDR2 is ANQGSEA. V lost 6 bases and J lost 0, with 15 bases in between. The CDR3 sequence is 15 residues long. The CDR3 DNA sequence: TGCAGCGTAAAAGGGGACACGAACTCTGGAAACACCATATATTTT. Its protein is CSVKGDTNSGNTIYF.

CDR3 coding DNA: TGTGCCAGCAGCAAGACCCCCTACGAGCAGTACGTC. This sequence encodes CASSKTPYEQYV. The chain is built from TRBV7-9 and TRBJ2-7; no firm D call. This CDR3 contains 12 residues. The V end was cut by 5 bases, the J end by 2 bases, with 7 bases between. Germline V gene sequence: CDR1 SEHNR, CDR2 FQNEAQ (reference sequence).

The sample holds a few counts of this clonotype. The genes are TRBV19 and TRBJ1-5, with 9 bases aligning to TRBD1. CDR3 length: 17 residues. V gave up 6 bases and J gave up 7 bases; unmatched junction bases: 16. Germline lookup yields CDR1 LNHDA and CDR2 SQIVND (reference sequence). The CDR3 here is CASSHGLLDRGGQPQHF. CDR3 nucleotides: TGTGCCAGTAGCCATGGGCTATTGGACAGGGGTGGGCAGCCCCAGCATTTT.

This clonotype was seen a few times. This chain uses TRBV6-5 with TRBJ2-1; 9 nucleotides match TRBD2. The CDR3 has 14 residues. J gave up 10 bases and V 8 bases, and 12 bases lay outside the gene matches. Germline V gives CDR1 MNHEY, CDR2 SVGAGI. CDR3 sequence: CASLGTSFAREQFF. The CDR3 region has the DNA TGTGCCAGCCTCGGGACTAGCTTCGCCCGGGAGCAGTTCTTC.

This clonotype was detected a few times. The V and J genes are TRBV6-5 and TRBJ2-1; D gene uncertain. The CDR3 is 14 residues long. Germline loops: CDR1 MNHEY, CDR2 SVGAGI. V was pared by 0 bases and J by 8 bases, with 11 bases between. The CDR3 sequence: CASSYSRGRDEQFF. For the CDR3, the DNA is TGTGCCAGCAGTTACTCTCGCGGCCGGGATGAGCAGTTCTTC.

This rearrangement joins TRBV5-5 to TRBJ2-3; 8 bases are shared with TRBD1. J was trimmed by 5 bases and V by 4 bases; bases with no gene match: 12. Germline CDR1 reads SGHKS; CDR2 reads YYEKEE (reference sequence). This CDR3 spans 16 amino acids. This chain's CDR3 is CASSPGQDFLEDTQYF. The CDR3 nucleotides are TGTGCCAGCAGCCCGGGACAGGACTTCCTTGAAGATACGCAGTATTTT.

The chain employs TRBV19 and TRBJ1-1, with 8 bases lining up with TRBD1. The CDR3 has 14 residues. Per the germline V gene, CDR1 is LNHDA and CDR2 is SQIVND (reference sequence). V was clipped by 9 bases and J by 6 bases; unmatched bases: 12. CDR3 nucleotides: TGTGCCAGCGGCCGTTTTCTACAGGGGGCTGAAGCTTTCTTT. This codes for CASGRFLQGAEAFF.